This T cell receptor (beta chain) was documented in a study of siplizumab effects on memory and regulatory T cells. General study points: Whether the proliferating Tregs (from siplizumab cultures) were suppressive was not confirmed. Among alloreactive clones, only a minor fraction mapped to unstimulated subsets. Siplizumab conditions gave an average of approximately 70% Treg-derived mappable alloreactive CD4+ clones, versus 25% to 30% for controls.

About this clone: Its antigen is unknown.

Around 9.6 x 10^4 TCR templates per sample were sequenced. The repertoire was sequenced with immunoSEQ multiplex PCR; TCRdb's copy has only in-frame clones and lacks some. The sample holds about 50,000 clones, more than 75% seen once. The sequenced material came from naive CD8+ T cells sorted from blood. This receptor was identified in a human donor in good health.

The CDR3 reads CSVAGDSPGYTF. The CDR3 DNA reads as TGCAGCGTTGCAGGGGACAGTCCCGGCTACACCTTC. This sequence joins TRBV29-1 and TRBJ1-2; 7 bases align to TRBD1. CDR1 SQVTM and CDR2 ANQGSEA come from the germline V gene. The CDR3 is made up of 12 amino acids. Trimming took 4 bases from V and 8 from J; bases not matched to a gene: 7.